The 7 T cell receptor beta chains below were found in one sample sequenced in a study of blood T cells in healthy people across ages. The use of a sample-barcoded 5' primer and a J-beta primer mix characterized a second PCR of roughly 7 to 11 cycles. TCRdb analysed the 5' RACE reads with MiXCR anew, one entry per CDR3 protein. The sample gives about 1.6 million distinct CDR3 sequences, about 35% of which show up once; roughly 12% is in the top ten. The material sequenced was blood. These receptors all stem from a woman in her 30s in good health.

This clonotype was counted a few times. V gene TRBV29-1 combines with J gene TRBJ1-1; D not resolved. The germline V gene has CDR1 SQVTM and CDR2 ANQGSEA. This CDR3 comprises 13 residues. Trimming pared 6 bases from V and 1 base from J, leaving 12 bases between. DNA for the CDR3: TGCAGCGTCTCAAGTAGAGGGAACACTGAAGCTTTCTTT. Amino acids: CSVSSRGNTEAFF.

Only a few counts were recorded for this clonotype. V is TRBV7-2 and J is TRBJ2-7; D not certain. From germline, CDR1 is SGHTA and CDR2 FQGNSA. This CDR3 is 15 amino acids long. V lost 0 bases, J lost 2 bases, and 11 bases lay in between. The DNA for the CDR3 is TGTGCCAGCAGCTTAGCGGGGATTCTTGCCTACGAGCAGTACTTC. Translating it yields CASSLAGILAYEQYF.

This clonotype showed up just a few times. This sequence joins TRBV15 and TRBJ2-7; 9 nucleotides match TRBD1. The CDR3 runs to 14 residues. Germline values: CDR1 LNHNV, CDR2 YYDKDF (reference sequence). With 1 base clipped from V and 4 bases from J, the junction kept 2 bases outside the gene matches. CDR3 amino acids: CATSRVGTGYEQYF. The CDR3 coding sequence is TGTGCCACCAGCAGAGTCGGGACAGGGTACGAGCAGTACTTC.

The genes are TRBV12-3 or TRBV12-4 and TRBJ2-1; 7 nucleotides match TRBD2. J was trimmed by 7 bases and V by 8 bases; bases with no gene match: 8. The CDR3 sequence is 13 residues long. The CDR3 here is CASVRERGNEQFF. For the CDR3, the DNA is TGTGCCAGCGTCCGGGAGCGGGGTAATGAGCAGTTCTTC.

This clonotype was seen a few times. The chain recombines TRBV20-1 with TRBJ2-1, with 7 nucleotides matching TRBD1. This CDR3 spans 19 amino acids. Germline CDR1 reads DFQATT; CDR2 reads SNEGSKA (reference sequence). Unmatched junction bases numbered 16, after V lost 0 bases and J lost 2 bases. CDR3 DNA: TGCAGTGCTAGAGACCTGTCCCCCCCCAGGGGGATCCCCTACAATGAGCAGTTCTTC. As protein: CSARDLSPPRGIPYNEQFF.

This clonotype was seen repeatedly, ten times or more. This CDR3 is CASSTRGGEQFF. The CDR3 DNA reads TGTGCCAGCAGCACAAGAGGGGGTGAGCAGTTCTTC. V gene TRBV11-2 combines with J gene TRBJ2-1, with D tentatively TRBD1 (6 bases). With 5 bases removed from V and 9 bases from J, the gap between germline ends came to 11 bases. CDR1 and CDR2 (germline): SGHAT, FQNNGV. The CDR3 loop spans 12 amino acids. Filled out from reference TRBV11-2 and TRBJ2-1, the complete variable domain reads EAGVAQSPRYKIIEKRQSVAFWCNPISGHATLYWYQQILGQGPKLLIQFQNNGVVDDSQLPKDRFSAERLKGVDSTLKIQPAKLEDSAVYLCASSTRGGEQFFGPGTRLTVL.

CDR3 sequence reads: CSARPGLNTEAFF. DNA for the CDR3: TGCAGTGCTAGACCTGGTCTGAACACTGAAGCTTTCTTT. The chain couples TRBV20-1 to TRBJ1-1; no definite D call. There are 13 residues in the CDR3. Trimming left V 2 bases short and J 0 bases short, with 7 bases between. Germline V gene lookup returns CDR1 DFQATT and CDR2 SNEGSKA (reference sequence).